This paragraph covers one T cell receptor (beta chain) sequence. Its target is not known. The sample is drawn from a study of a mutant IDH1 vaccine in newly diagnosed glioma. Looking at the study overall: Vaccines were first given 4-6 weeks after radiotherapy alone, or with temozolomide cycles. Treated patients, 62.5% male and approximately 40% female, averaged approximately 40 years of age. Earlier therapy was either radiotherapy, temozolomide, or both, and most got both.

Study outcomes and limitations: Of all patients, about 94% showed vaccine-induced immune responses.

CDR1 and CDR2 from the germline V gene are MNHNS and SASEGT. The CDR3 loop spans 15 amino acids. V was shortened by 2 bases and J by 0 bases, with 8 bases between the two germline ends. As for time point: week 5, during vaccination. Each vaccine dose was 300 ug of mutant IDH1 20-mer peptide, with topical imiquimod. Using immunoSEQ multiplex PCR, the repertoire was profiled, and TCRdb retains in-frame clones only, with some absent. The table records roughly 50,000 clones, approximately 82% of them present only once. V and J are TRBV6-1 and TRBJ1-3; no definite D call. The specimen comprised PBMCs, sampled from a glioma patient whose treatment included an IDH1 peptide vaccine. The sequence was collected from a man aged 25 to 40 with glioma. CDR3 coding DNA: TGTGCCAGCAGTGAATACCGAGACTCTGGAAACACCATATATTTT. Translating gives CASSEYRDSGNTIYF.